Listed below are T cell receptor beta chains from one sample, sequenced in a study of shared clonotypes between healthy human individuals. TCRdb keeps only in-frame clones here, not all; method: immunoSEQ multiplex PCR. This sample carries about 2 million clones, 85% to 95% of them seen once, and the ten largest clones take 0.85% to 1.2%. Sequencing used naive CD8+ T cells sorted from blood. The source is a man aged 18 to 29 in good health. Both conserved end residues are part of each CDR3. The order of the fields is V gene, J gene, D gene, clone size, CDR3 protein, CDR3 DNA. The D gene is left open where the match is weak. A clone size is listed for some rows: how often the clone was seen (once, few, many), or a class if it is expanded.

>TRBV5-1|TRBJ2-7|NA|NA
CASSLYQSSYEQYF
TGCGCCAGCAGCTTGTACCAAAGCTCCTACGAGCAGTACTTC
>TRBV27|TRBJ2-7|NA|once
CASRDVEAGYEQYF
TGTGCCAGCAGAGACGTGGAGGCTGGGTACGAGCAGTACTTC
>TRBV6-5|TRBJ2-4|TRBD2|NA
CASSYGGEAKNIQYF
TGTGCCAGCAGTTACGGGGGGGAGGCCAAAAACATTCAGTACTTC
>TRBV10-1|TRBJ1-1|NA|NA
CASSDEVNTEAFF
TGCGCCAGCAGTGATGAGGTTAACACTGAAGCTTTCTTT
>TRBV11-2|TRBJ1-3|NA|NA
CASSPEEFLSGNTIYF
TGTGCCAGCAGCCCAGAAGAGTTTCTCTCTGGAAACACCATATATTTT
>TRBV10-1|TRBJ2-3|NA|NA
CATSLWSTDTQYF
TGCGCCACCTCCCTTTGGAGCACAGATACGCAGTATTTT
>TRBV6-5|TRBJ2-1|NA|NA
CASSYDTGATYNEQFF
TGTGCCAGCAGTTACGATACGGGGGCCACATACAATGAGCAGTTCTTC
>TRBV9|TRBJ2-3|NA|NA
CASSVGASNTDTQYF
TGTGCCAGCAGCGTTGGAGCGAGCAACACAGATACGCAGTATTTT
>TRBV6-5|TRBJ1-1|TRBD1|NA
CAIQPGQGNTEAFF
TGTGCCATCCAACCGGGACAGGGGAACACTGAAGCTTTCTTT
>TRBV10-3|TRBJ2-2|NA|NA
CAISEPSSNGELFF
TGTGCCATCAGTGAGCCTAGCTCCAACGGGGAGCTGTTTTTT
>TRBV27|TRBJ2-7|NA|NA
CASSLSSGSYEQYF
TGTGCCAGCAGTTTATCCTCCGGGAGCTACGAGCAGTACTTC
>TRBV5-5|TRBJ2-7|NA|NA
CASSLITGYEQYF
TGTGCCAGCAGCTTGATTACAGGCTACGAGCAGTACTTC
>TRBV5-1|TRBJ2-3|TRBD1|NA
CASSWGQGRTDTQYF
TGCGCCAGCAGCTGGGGACAGGGCCGCACAGATACGCAGTATTTT
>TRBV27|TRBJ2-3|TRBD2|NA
CASSLWGGSPDTQYF
TGTGCCAGCAGTTTATGGGGCGGGAGTCCAGATACGCAGTATTTT
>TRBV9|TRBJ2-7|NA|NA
CASSEEQVPVYEQYF
TGTGCCAGCAGCGAAGAACAGGTCCCGGTCTACGAGCAGTACTTC
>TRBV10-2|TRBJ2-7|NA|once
CASKRSSDAYEQYF
TGCGCCAGCAAAAGGTCTAGCGACGCCTACGAGCAGTACTTC
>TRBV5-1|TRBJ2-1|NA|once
CASSLRPGVGNEQFF
TGCGCCAGCAGCTTGCGTCCAGGGGTGGGCAATGAGCAGTTCTTC
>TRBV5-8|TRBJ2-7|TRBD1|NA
CASSLGTGIVTYEQYF
TGTGCCAGCAGCTTGGGGACAGGGATCGTTACCTACGAGCAGTACTTC
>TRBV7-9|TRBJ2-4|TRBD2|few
CASRSSFDGREKGIQYF
TGTGCCAGCAGGTCCTCGTTTGATGGGAGGGAAAAGGGCATTCAGTACTTC
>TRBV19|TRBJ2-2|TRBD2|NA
CASSIRLADNTGELFF
TGTGCCAGTAGTATTAGGCTAGCGGATAACACCGGGGAGCTGTTTTTT
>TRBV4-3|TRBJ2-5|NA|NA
CASSPGEGLETQYF
TGCGCCAGCAGCCCAGGGGAGGGGCTAGAGACCCAGTACTTC
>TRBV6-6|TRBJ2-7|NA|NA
CASSLDSYEQYF
TGTGCCAGCAGTTTGGACAGCTACGAGCAGTACTTC
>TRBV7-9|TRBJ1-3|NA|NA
CASSFFGGKREVYF
TGTGCCAGCAGCTTTTTCGGTGGGAAAAGGGAGGTATATTTT
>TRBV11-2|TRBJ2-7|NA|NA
CASSYGFGYEQYF
TGTGCCAGCAGCTATGGATTCGGATACGAGCAGTACTTC
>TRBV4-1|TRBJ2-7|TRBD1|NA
CASSQQTGAYEQYF
TGCGCCAGCAGCCAGCAGACAGGGGCCTACGAGCAGTACTTC
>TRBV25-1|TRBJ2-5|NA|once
CASSRIASKETQYF
TGTGCCAGCAGTCGAATAGCGAGTAAAGAGACCCAGTACTTC
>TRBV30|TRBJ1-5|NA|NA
CAWSVAGDQPQHF
TGTGCCTGGAGTGTAGCAGGGGATCAGCCCCAGCATTTT
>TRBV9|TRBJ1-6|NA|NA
CASSAAGTAYSPLHF
TGTGCCAGCAGCGCCGCCGGGACCGCTTATTCACCCCTCCACTTT
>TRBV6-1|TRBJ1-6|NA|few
CASLDLGGGDSPLHF
TGTGCCAGCCTCGATTTGGGGGGTGGTGATTCACCCCTCCACTTT
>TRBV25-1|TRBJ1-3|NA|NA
CASSAQGSGNTIYF
TGTGCCAGCAGCGCACAGGGCTCTGGAAACACCATATATTTT
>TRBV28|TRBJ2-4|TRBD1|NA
CASRKDRDGNIQYF
TGTGCCAGCAGAAAAGACAGGGACGGAAACATTCAGTACTTC
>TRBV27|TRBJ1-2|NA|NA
CASSARQVLDYGYTF
TGTGCCAGCAGTGCGCGACAGGTACTCGACTATGGCTACACCTTC
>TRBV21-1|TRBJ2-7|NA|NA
CASSKGHNKPYEQYF
TGTGCCAGCAGCAAAGGGCATAATAAGCCCTACGAGCAGTACTTC
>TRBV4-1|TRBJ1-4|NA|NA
CASSQDGNSPTNEKLFF
TGCGCCAGCAGCCAAGATGGTAATTCCCCAACTAATGAAAAACTGTTTTTT
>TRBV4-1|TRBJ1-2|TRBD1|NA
CASSRTTGGVYGYTF
TGCGCCAGCAGCAGAACGACAGGGGGCGTCTATGGCTACACCTTC
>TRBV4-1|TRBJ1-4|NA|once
CASSQAGHAVATNEKLFF
TGCGCCAGCAGCCAAGCGGGACACGCCGTTGCAACTAATGAAAAACTGTTTTTT
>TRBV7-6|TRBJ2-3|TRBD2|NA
CASSQVAGGTDTQYF
TGTGCCAGCAGCCAAGTAGCGGGGGGCACAGATACGCAGTATTTT
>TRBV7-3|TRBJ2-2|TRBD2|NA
CASSPGLAGLDTGELFF
TGTGCCAGCAGCCCGGGACTAGCGGGGCTCGACACCGGGGAGCTGTTTTTT
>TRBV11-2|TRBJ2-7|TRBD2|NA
CASSYHSGGLDEQYF
TGTGCCAGCAGCTACCATAGCGGGGGGTTAGACGAGCAGTACTTC
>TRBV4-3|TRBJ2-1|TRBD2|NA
CASSQEPALAGAVYNEQFF
TGCGCCAGCAGCCAAGAACCGGCCCTAGCGGGAGCCGTTTACAATGAGCAGTTCTTC
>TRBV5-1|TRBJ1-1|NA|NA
CASSPGETEAFF
TGCGCCAGCAGCCCTGGAGAGACTGAAGCTTTCTTT
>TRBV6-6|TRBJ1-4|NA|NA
CASSFRIDGANEKLFF
TGTGCCAGCAGTTTTAGGATAGACGGAGCTAATGAAAAACTGTTTTTT